The T cell receptor beta chain described here comes from a study of blood T cells in healthy people across ages. Using a J-beta primer mix together with a sample-barcoded 5' primer, a second PCR was run for about 6 to 12 cycles. MiXCR, applied by TCRdb to the 5' RACE reads, yields one record per CDR3 protein. The sample yields over a million distinct CDR3 sequences, 59% seen once. About 10 milliliters of peripheral blood were drawn from each donor into EDTA-treated tubes. This CDR3 spans 16 amino acids. Germline V lookup: CDR1 MGHDK, CDR2 SYGVNS. V shed 3 bases, J shed 2 bases, and the junction held 7 bases outside the gene matches.

The sequenced sample consisted of blood. The receptor comes from a man between 18 and 35 years old in good health. The chain couples TRBV25-1 to TRBJ2-3; 8 positions agree with TRBD2. As DNA, the CDR3 is TGTGCCAGCAGTGAGAGAGAGCGGGAGACCACAGATACGCAGTATTTT. It translates to CASSERERETTDTQYF.